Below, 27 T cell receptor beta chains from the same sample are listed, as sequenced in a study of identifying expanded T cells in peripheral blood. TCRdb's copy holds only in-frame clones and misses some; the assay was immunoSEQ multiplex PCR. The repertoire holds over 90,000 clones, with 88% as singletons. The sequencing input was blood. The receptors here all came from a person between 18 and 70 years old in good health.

This CDR3 reads CASSSDRRGTDTQYF. In nucleotides, the CDR3 is TGTGCCAGCAGCTCTGACAGGAGGGGGACAGATACGCAGTATTTT. This chain connects TRBV5-4 to TRBJ2-3; D assignment may be TRBD1 or TRBD2 (6 bases each). This CDR3 contains 15 residues. Trimming took off 3 bases at V and 3 bases at J, with 14 bases between the two ends. Germline V gene data show CDR1 as SGHNT and CDR2 as YYREEE (reference sequence).

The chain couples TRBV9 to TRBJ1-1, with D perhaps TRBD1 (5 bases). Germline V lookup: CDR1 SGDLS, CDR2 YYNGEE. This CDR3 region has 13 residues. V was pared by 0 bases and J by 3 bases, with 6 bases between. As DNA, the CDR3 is TGTGCCAGCAGCGTAGGGGACGACACTGAAGCTTTCTTT. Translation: CASSVGDDTEAFF.

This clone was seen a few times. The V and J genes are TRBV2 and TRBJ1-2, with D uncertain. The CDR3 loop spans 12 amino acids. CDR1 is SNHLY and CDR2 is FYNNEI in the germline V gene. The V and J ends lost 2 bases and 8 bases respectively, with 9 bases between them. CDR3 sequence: CASSENNGGYTF. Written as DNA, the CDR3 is TGTGCCAGCAGTGAAAACAACGGGGGCTACACCTTC. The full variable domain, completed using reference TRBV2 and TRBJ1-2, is EPEVTQTPSHQVTQMGQEVILRCVPISNHLYFYWYRQILGQKVEFLVSFYNNEISEKSEIFDDQFSVERPDGSNFTLKIRSTKLEDSAMYFCASSENNGGYTFGSGTRLTVV.

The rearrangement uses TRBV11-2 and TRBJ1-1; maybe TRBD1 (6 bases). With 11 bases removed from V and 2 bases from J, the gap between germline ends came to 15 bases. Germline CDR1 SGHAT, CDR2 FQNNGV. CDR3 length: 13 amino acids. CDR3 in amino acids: CAGRGASNTEAFF. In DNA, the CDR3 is TGTGCCGGTCGGGGGGCTTCAAACACTGAAGCTTTCTTT.

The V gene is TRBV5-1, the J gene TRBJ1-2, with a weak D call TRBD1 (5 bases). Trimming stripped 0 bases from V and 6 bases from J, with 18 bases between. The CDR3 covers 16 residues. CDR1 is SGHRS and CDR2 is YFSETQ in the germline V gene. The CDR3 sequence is CASSLAPGFSGDGYTF. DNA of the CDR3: TGCGCCAGCAGCTTGGCCCCAGGGTTTAGTGGAGATGGCTACACCTTC.

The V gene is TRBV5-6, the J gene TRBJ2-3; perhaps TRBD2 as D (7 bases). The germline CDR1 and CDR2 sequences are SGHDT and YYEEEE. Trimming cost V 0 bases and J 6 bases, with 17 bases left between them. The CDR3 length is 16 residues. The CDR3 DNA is TGTGCCAGCAGCTTGGCCACGAGGGGGGGCTTGGATACGCAGTATTTT. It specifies CASSLATRGGLDTQYF.

CDR3 sequence reads: CASSRNLVSYNEQFF. The CDR3 nucleotides read TGTGCCAGCAGCCGAAACCTGGTCAGCTACAATGAGCAGTTCTTC. The V gene is TRBV4-2, the J gene TRBJ2-1; D is ambiguous. There are 15 residues in the CDR3. Deletions cut 4 bases from V and 3 bases from J, with 13 bases between. Germline V gene lookup returns CDR1 LGHNA and CDR2 YNFKEQ.

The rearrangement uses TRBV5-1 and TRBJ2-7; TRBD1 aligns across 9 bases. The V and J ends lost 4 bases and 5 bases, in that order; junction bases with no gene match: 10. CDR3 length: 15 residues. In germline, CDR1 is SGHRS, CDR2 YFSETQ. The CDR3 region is CASSPTGGIWNEQYF. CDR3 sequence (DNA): TGCGCCAGCAGCCCGACAGGGGGGATCTGGAACGAGCAGTACTTC.

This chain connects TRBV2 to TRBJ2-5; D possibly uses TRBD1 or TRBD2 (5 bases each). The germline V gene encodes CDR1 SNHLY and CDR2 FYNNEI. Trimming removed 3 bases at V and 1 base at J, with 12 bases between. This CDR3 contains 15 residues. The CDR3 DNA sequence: TGTGCCAGCAGTGATGGTCTCGGGGCCCAAGAGACCCAGTACTTC. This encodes CASSDGLGAQETQYF.

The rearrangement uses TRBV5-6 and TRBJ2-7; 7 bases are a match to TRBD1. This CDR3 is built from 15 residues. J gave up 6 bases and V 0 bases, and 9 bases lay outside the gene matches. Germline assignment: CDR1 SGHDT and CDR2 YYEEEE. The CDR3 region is CASSLAGLTGREQYF. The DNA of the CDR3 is TGTGCCAGCAGCTTGGCCGGATTGACAGGGCGCGAGCAGTACTTC.

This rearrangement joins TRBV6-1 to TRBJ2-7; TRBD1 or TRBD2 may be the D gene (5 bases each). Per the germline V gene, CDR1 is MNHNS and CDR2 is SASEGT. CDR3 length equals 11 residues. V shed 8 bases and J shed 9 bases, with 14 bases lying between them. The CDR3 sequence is CASQKGRGQYF. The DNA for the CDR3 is TGTGCCAGCCAAAAGGGACGGGGGCAGTACTTC.

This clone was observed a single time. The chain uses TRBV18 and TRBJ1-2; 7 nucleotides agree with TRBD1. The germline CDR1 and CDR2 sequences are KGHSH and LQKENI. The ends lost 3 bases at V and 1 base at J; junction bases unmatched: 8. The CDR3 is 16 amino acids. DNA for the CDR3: TGTGCCAGCTCACCCGGGTCCGGGACAGATAACTATGGCTACACCTTC. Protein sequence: CASSPGSGTDNYGYTF.

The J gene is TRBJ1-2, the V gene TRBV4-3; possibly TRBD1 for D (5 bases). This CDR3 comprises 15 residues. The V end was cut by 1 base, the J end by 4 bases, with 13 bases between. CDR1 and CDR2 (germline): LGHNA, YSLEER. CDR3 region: CASSQVVGDGYGYTF. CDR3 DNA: TGCGCCAGCAGCCAAGTGGTGGGGGACGGCTATGGCTACACCTTC.

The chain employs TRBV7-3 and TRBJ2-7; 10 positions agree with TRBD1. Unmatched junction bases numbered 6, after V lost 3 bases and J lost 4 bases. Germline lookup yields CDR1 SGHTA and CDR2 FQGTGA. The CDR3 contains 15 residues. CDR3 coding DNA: TGTGCCAGCAGCTTTGACAGGGGGCTCACGTACGAGCAGTACTTC. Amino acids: CASSFDRGLTYEQYF.

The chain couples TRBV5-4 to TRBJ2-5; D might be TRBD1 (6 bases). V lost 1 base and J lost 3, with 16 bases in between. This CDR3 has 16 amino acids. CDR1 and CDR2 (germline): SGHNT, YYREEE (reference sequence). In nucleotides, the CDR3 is TGTGCCAGCAGCTTGTACGAGGGAAGGGGGAAAGAGACCCAGTACTTC. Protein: CASSLYEGRGKETQYF.

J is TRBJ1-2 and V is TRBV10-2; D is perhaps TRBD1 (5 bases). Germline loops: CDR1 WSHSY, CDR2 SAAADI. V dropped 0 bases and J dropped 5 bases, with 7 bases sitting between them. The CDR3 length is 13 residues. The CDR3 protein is CASSESDIYGYTF. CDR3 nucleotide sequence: TGCGCCAGCAGTGAGTCGGACATTTATGGCTACACCTTC.

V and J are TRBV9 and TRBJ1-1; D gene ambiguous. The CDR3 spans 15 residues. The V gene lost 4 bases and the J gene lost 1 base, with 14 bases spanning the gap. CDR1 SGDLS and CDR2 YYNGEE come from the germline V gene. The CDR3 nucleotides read TGTGCCAGCAGCCCCGGTTTCGCGGGGAACACTGAAGCTTTCTTT. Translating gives CASSPGFAGNTEAFF. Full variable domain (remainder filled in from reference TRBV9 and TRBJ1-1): DSGVTQTPKHLITATGQRVTLRCSPRSGDLSVYWYQQSLDQGLQFLIQYYNGEERAKGNILERFSAQQFPDLHSELNLSSLELGDSALYFCASSPGFAGNTEAFFGQGTRLTVV.

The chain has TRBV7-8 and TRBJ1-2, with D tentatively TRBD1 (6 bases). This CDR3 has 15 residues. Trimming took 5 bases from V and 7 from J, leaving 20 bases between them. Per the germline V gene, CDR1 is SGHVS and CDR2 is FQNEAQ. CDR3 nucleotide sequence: TGTGCCAGCAGCAAGGACAGCCTATTTAGGATTGGCTACACCTTC. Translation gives CASSKDSLFRIGYTF.

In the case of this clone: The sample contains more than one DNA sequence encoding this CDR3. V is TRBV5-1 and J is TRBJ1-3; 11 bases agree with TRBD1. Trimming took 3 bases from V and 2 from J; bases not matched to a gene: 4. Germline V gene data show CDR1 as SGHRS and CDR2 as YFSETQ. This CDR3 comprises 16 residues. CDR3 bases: TGCGCCAGCAGCTCGGGACAGGGGGTCGCTGGAAACACCATATATTTT. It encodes CASSSGQGVAGNTIYF.

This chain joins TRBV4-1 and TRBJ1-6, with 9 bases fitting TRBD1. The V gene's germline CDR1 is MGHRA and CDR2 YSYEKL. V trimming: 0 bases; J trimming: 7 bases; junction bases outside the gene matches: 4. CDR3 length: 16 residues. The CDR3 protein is CASSQDRDRGNSPLHF. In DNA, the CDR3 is TGCGCCAGCAGCCAAGATCGAGACAGGGGGAATTCACCCCTCCACTTT.

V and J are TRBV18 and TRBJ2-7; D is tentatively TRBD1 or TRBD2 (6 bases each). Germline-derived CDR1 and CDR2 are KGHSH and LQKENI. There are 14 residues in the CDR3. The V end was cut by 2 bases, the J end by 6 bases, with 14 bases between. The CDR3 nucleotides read TGTGCCAGCTCACCATCGATAGGGGGGTCCGAGCAGTACTTC. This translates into CASSPSIGGSEQYF. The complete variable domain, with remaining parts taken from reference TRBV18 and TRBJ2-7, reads NAGVMQNPRHLVRRRGQEARLRCSPMKGHSHVYWYRQLPEEGLKFMVYLQKENIIDESGMPKERFSAEFPKEGPSILRIQQVVRGDSAAYFCASSPSIGGSEQYFGPGTRLTVT.

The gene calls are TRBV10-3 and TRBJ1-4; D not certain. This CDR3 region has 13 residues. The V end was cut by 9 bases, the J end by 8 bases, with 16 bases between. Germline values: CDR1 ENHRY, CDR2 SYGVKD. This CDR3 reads CAITNGLGEKLFF. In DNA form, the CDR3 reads TGTGCCATTACCAATGGGTTAGGGGAAAAACTGTTTTTT.

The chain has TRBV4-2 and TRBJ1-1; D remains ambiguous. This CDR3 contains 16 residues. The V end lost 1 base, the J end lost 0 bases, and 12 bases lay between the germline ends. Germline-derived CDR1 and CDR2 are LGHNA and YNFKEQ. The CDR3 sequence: CASSQVGRILNTEAFF. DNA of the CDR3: TGTGCCAGCAGCCAAGTAGGACGGATTTTGAACACTGAAGCTTTCTTT.

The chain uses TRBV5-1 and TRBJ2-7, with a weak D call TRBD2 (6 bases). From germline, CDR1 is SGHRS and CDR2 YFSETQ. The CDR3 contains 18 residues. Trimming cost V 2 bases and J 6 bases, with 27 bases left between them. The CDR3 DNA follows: TGCGCCAGCAGCTTTGGTATGATGTCTGTGGGGGGAACATCCGAGCAGTACTTC. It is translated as CASSFGMMSVGGTSEQYF.

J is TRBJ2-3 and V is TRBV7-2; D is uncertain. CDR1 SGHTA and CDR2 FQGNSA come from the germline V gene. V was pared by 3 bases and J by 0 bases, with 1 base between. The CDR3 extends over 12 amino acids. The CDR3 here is CASSLSTDTQYF. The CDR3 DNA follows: TGTGCCAGCAGCTTGAGCACAGATACGCAGTATTTT.

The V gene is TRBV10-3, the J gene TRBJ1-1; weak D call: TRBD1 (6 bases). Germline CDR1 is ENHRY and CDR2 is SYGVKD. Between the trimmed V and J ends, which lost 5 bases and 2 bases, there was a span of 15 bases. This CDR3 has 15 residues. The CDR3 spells CAISSHGGSNTEAFF. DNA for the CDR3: TGTGCCATCAGTTCTCACGGGGGCTCTAACACTGAAGCTTTCTTT.

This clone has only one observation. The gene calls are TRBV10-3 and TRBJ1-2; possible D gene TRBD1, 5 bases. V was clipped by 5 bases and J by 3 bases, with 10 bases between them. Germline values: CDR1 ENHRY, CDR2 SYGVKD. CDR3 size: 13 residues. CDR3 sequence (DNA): TGTGCCATCAGTTCCGACAGTCACTATGGCTACACCTTC. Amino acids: CAISSDSHYGYTF.